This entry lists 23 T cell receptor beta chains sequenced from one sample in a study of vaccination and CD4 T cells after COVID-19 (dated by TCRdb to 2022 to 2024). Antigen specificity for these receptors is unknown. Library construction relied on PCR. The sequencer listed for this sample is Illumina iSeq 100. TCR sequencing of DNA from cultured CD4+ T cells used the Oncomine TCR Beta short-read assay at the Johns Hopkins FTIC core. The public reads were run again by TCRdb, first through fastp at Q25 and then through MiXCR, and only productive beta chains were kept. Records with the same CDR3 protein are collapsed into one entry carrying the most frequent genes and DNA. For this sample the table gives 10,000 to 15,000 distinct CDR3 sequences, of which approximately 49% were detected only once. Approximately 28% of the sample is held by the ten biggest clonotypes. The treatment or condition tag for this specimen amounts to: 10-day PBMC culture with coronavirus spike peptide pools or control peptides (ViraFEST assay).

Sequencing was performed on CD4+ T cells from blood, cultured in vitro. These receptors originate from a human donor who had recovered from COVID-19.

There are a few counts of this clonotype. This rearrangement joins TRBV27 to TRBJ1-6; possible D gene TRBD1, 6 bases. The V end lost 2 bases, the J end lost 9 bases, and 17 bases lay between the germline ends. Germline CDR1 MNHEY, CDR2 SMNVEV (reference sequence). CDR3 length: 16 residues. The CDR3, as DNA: TGTGCCAGCAGTTTAAGGGGGACACCGGCGAGTTCACCCCTCCACTTT. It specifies CASSLRGTPASSPLHF.

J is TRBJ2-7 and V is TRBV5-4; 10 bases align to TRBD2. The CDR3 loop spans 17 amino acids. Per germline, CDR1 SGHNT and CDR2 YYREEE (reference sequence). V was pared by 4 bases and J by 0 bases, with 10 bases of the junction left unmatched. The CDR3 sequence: CASSKAGGPTFSYEQYF. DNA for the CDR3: TGTGCCAGCAGCAAAGCGGGAGGGCCGACGTTCTCCTACGAGCAGTACTTC.

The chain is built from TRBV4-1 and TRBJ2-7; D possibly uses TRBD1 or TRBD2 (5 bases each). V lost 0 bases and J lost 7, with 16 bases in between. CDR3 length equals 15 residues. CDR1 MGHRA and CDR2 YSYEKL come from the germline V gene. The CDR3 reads CASSQDFQGREEQYF. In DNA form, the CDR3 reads TGCGCCAGCAGCCAAGATTTCCAGGGAAGGGAGGAGCAGTACTTC.

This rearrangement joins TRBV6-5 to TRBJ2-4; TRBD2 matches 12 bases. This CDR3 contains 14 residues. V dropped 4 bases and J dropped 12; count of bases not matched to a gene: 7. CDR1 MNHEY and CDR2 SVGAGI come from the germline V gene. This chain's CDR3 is CASSCPLAGGTQYF. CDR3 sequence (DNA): TGTGCCAGCAGTTGCCCCCTAGCGGGAGGGACTCAGTACTTC.

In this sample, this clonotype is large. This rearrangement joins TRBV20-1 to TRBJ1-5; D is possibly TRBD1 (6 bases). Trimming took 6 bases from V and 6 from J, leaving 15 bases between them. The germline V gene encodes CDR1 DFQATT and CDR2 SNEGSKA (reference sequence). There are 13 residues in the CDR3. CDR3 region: CSAHQGQGQPQHF. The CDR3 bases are TGCAGTGCCCATCAGGGGCAGGGTCAGCCCCAGCATTTT.

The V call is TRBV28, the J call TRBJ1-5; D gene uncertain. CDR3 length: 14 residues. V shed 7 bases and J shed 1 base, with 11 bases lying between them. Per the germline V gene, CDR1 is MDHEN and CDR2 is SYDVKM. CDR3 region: CASTLASSNQPQHF. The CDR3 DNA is TGTGCCAGCACCCTAGCCTCGAGCAATCAGCCCCAGCATTTT.

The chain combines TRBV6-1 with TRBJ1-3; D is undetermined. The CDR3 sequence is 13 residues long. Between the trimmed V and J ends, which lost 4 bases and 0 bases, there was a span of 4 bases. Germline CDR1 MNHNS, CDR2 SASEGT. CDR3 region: CASSGTSGNTIYF. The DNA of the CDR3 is TGTGCCAGCAGTGGGACCTCTGGAAACACCATATATTTT.

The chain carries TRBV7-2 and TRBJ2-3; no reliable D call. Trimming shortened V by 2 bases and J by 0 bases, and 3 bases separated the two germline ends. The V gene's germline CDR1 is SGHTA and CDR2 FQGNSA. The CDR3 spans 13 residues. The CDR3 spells CASSLPSTDTQYF. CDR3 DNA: TGTGCCAGCAGCTTACCTAGCACAGATACGCAGTATTTT.

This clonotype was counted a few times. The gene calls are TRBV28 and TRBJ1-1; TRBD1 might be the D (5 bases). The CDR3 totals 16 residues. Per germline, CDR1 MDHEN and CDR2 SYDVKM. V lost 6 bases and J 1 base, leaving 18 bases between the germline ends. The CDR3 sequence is CASSYLFGGGNTEAFF. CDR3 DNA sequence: TGTGCCAGCAGCTACCTCTTCGGGGGAGGGAACACTGAAGCTTTCTTT.

CDR3: CASRSLTVPNYEQYF. In nucleotides, the CDR3 is TGTGCCAGCAGGTCACTTACAGTACCGAACTACGAGCAGTACTTC. The V gene is TRBV6-1, the J gene TRBJ2-7; D is ambiguous. Trimming removed 6 bases from V and 3 bases from J, with 18 bases in between. The CDR3 totals 15 residues. Germline CDR1 MNHNS, CDR2 SASEGT.

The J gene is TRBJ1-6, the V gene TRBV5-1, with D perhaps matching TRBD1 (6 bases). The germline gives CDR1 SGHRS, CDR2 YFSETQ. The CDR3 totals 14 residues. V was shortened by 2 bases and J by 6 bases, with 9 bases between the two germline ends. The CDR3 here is CASSLGDTNSPLHF. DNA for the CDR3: TGCGCCAGCAGCTTAGGGGACACTAATTCACCCCTCCACTTT.

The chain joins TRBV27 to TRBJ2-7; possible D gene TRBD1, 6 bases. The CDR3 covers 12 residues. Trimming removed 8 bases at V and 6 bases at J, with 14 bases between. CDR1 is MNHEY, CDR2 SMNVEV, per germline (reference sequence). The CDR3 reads CASSSGAREQYF. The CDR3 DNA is TGTGCCAGCTCGTCAGGGGCTCGCGAGCAGTACTTC.

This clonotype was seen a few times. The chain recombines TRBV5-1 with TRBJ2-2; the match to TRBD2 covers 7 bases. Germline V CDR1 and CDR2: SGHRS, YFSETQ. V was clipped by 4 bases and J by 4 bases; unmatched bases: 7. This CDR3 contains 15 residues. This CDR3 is CASSGTGTITGELFF. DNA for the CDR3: TGCGCCAGCAGCGGAACCGGGACTATCACCGGGGAGCTGTTTTTT.

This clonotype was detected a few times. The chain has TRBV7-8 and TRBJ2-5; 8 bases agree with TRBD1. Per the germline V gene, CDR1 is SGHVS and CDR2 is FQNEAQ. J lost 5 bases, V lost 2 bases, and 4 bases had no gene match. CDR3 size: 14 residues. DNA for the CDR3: TGTGCCAGCAGCTTAAGGACAGGGAGGGAGACCCAGTACTTC. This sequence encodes CASSLRTGRETQYF.

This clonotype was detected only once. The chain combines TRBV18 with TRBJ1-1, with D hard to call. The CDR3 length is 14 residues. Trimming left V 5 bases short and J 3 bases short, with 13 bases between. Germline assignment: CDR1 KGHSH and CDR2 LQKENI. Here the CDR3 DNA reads TGTGCCAGCTCAGTTCGGGAGGGTGACACTGAAGCTTTCTTT. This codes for CASSVREGDTEAFF.

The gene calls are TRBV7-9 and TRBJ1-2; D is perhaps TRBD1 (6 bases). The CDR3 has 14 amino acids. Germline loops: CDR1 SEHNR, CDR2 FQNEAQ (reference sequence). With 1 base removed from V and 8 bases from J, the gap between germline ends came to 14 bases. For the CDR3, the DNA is TGTGCCAGCAGCTTAGGGGCGGGACATTCAGGCTACACCTTC. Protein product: CASSLGAGHSGYTF.

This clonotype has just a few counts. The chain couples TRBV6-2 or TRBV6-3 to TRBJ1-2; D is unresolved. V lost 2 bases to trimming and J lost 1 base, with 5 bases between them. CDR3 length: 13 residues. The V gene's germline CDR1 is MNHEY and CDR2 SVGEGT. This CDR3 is CASSYAGNYGYTF. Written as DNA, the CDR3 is TGTGCCAGCAGTTACGCGGGTAACTATGGCTACACCTTC.

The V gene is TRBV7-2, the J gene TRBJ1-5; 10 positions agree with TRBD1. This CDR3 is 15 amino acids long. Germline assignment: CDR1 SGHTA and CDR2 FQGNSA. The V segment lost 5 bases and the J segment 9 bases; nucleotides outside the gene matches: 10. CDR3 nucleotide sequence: TGTGCCAGCAGCCCAGGGACAGGGGCTCACGGGCCCCAGCATTTT. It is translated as CASSPGTGAHGPQHF.

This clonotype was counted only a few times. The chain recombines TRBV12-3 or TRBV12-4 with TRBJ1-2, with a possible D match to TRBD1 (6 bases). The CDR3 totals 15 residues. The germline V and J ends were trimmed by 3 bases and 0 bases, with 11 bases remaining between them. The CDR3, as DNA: TGTGCCAGCAGTTTGCGACAGGCGACTAACTATGGCTACACCTTC. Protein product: CASSLRQATNYGYTF.

The CDR3 DNA sequence: TGTGCCAGCCTACGACTAGCGGGAGGGGAGACCCAGTACTTC. Translation: CASLRLAGGETQYF. V is TRBV28 and J is TRBJ2-5, with TRBD2 matching over 14 bases. Trimming at V came to 8 bases and at J to 5 bases, leaving 4 bases not matched to a gene. Per the germline V gene, CDR1 is MDHEN and CDR2 is SYDVKM. This CDR3 region has 14 residues.

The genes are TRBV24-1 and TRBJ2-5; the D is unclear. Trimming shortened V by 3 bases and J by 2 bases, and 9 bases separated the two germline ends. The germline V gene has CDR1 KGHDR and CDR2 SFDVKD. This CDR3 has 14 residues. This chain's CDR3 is CATSDPGSQETQYF. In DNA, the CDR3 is TGTGCCACCAGTGATCCCGGGTCTCAAGAGACCCAGTACTTC.

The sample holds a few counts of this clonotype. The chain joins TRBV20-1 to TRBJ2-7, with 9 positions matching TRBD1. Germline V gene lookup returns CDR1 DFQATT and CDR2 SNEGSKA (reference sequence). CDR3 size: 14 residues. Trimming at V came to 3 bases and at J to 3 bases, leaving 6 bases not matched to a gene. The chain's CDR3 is CSASAGTGNYEQYF. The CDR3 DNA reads TGCAGTGCTAGCGCCGGGACAGGGAACTACGAGCAGTACTTC.

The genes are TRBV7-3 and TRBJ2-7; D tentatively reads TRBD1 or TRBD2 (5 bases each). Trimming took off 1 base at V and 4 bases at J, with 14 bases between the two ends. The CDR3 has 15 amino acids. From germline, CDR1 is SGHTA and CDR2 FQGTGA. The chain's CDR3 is CASSLIPGPQYEQYF. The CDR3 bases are TGTGCCAGCAGCTTAATCCCGGGACCTCAATACGAGCAGTACTTC.